What follows are 20 T cell receptor beta chains derived from one specimen sequenced in a study of shared clonotypes between healthy human individuals. Sequencing was performed with immunoSEQ multiplex PCR; in TCRdb, only in-frame clones are kept and a portion is missing. The sample has 2 million to 2.5 million clones; roughly 94% are singletons. Selected positively for CCR7 and CD45RO-negative, naive CD8 cells excluded terminally differentiated effector memory CD45RA+ cells. Sequencing input: naive CD8+ T cells sorted from blood. The source of these receptors is a man in his late teens or twenties in good health.

J is TRBJ2-7 and V is TRBV7-9; perhaps TRBD1 as D (5 bases). Trimming stripped 3 bases from V and 2 bases from J, with 14 bases between. Germline-derived CDR1 and CDR2 are SEHNR and FQNEAQ (reference sequence). The CDR3 extends over 15 amino acids. CDR3 bases: TGTGCCAGCAGCTTTGGGGCACCAACTACCTACGAGCAGTACTTC. Encoded protein: CASSFGAPTTYEQYF.

The chain combines TRBV13 with TRBJ2-7; D is possibly TRBD1 (6 bases). Trimming took off 1 base at V and 3 bases at J, with 13 bases between the two ends. CDR1 and CDR2 (germline): PRHDT, FYEKMQ (reference sequence). The CDR3 is 15 amino acids. The CDR3 DNA is TGTGCCAGCAGCTTAGCAGGGGATCCTGGCTACGAGCAGTACTTC. Its protein product is CASSLAGDPGYEQYF. Combining the CDR3 with reference TRBV13 and TRBJ2-7 gives the whole variable domain AAGVIQSPRHLIKEKRETATLKCYPIPRHDTVYWYQQGPGQDPQFLISFYEKMQSDKGSIPDRFSAQQFSDYHSELNMSSLELGDSALYFCASSLAGDPGYEQYFGPGTRLTVT.

The chain employs TRBV27 and TRBJ2-1; D possibly matches TRBD1 or TRBD2 (5 bases each). Germline values: CDR1 MNHEY, CDR2 SMNVEV (reference sequence). Trimming shortened V by 2 bases and J by 9 bases, and 17 bases separated the two germline ends. CDR3 size: 15 residues. The CDR3 loop reads CASSLIWDSRGEQFF. The CDR3 DNA reads as TGTGCCAGCAGTTTAATTTGGGATTCGAGGGGTGAGCAGTTCTTC.

The chain links TRBV15 to TRBJ2-2; TRBD1 matches at 10 bases. The V and J ends lost 0 bases and 7 bases, in that order; junction bases with no gene match: 8. This CDR3 comprises 17 residues. CDR1 LNHNV and CDR2 YYDKDF come from the germline V gene (reference sequence). Written as DNA, the CDR3 is TGTGCCACCAGCAGAGATCAAGGGACAGGGGTGGACGGGGAGCTGTTTTTT. It yields the protein CATSRDQGTGVDGELFF.

The chain uses TRBV5-4 and TRBJ2-1; TRBD1 aligns across 8 bases. The CDR3 consists of 16 residues. CDR1 is SGHNT, CDR2 YYREEE, per germline (reference sequence). J lost 5 bases, V lost 5 bases, and 12 bases had no gene match. The CDR3 DNA follows: TGTGCCAGCAGATCCGGACAGGGTCCCTCTCACAATGAGCAGTTCTTC. Residues: CASRSGQGPSHNEQFF.

Note on this clone: The sample contains more than one DNA sequence encoding this CDR3. The chain carries TRBV10-3 and TRBJ2-7, with 7 bases lining up with TRBD1. This CDR3 is 12 amino acids long. After removal of 6 bases from V and 3 bases from J, the junction contained 2 bases not matched to a gene. Germline V lookup: CDR1 ENHRY, CDR2 SYGVKD. CDR3: CAISRDSYEQYF. CDR3 nucleotide sequence: TGTGCCATCAGCCGGGACAGCTACGAGCAGTACTTC.

The sample holds one count of this clone. Other nucleotide sequences from this sample produce the same CDR3. The chain carries TRBV5-4 and TRBJ2-7; D gene uncertain. This CDR3 has 14 amino acids. CDR1 is SGHNT, CDR2 YYREEE, per germline (reference sequence). V lost 0 bases and J lost 0, with 7 bases in between. In nucleotides, the CDR3 is TGTGCCAGCAGCTTGGGACGGTCCTCCTACGAGCAGTACTTC. Amino acids: CASSLGRSSYEQYF. The whole variable domain, remainder taken from reference TRBV5-4 and TRBJ2-7, is ETGVTQSPTHLIKTRGQQVTLRCSSQSGHNTVSWYQQALGQGPQFIFQYYREEENGRGNFPPRFSGLQFPNYSSELNVNALELDDSALYLCASSLGRSSYEQYFGPGTRLTVT.

Comment on this clone: Compared with germline, one end of the junction differs, possibly owing to a read error. The chain employs TRBV7-7 and TRBJ2-7; no firm D call. The CDR3 sequence is 13 residues long. The V gene's germline CDR1 is SSHAT and CDR2 FNYEAQ (reference sequence). The CDR3 region is CASSPGLLYEQYF. The CDR3 nucleotides read TGTGCTAGCAGCCCCGGCCTTTTATACGAGCAGTACTTC.

This chain uses TRBV9 with TRBJ2-7; either TRBD1 or TRBD2 may fit D (5 bases each). The CDR3 runs to 14 residues. Germline loops: CDR1 SGDLS, CDR2 YYNGEE. The ends were cut back, 4 bases at V and 0 bases at J, with 11 bases in the middle. CDR3 in amino acids: CASSSPGTSYEQYF. DNA of the CDR3: TGTGCCAGCAGCTCCCCGGGGACCTCCTACGAGCAGTACTTC.

This clone was counted once. The gene calls are TRBV28 and TRBJ2-1; D perhaps matches TRBD2 (6 bases). CDR1 and CDR2 from the germline V gene are MDHEN and SYDVKM. This CDR3 is built from 15 residues. The V gene lost 3 bases and the J gene lost 6 bases, with 15 bases spanning the gap. For the CDR3, the DNA is TGTGCCAGCAGTTTCCAAGGGGAGGATCCCAATGAGCAGTTCTTC. It codes for CASSFQGEDPNEQFF.

The CDR3 protein is CASRRQRIYSGNTIYF. The CDR3 nucleotides read TGTGCCAGCAGACGACAGCGGATATACTCTGGAAACACCATATATTTT. The chain employs TRBV5-6 and TRBJ1-3, with a possible D match to TRBD1 (5 bases). V lost 5 bases and J 0 bases, leaving 15 bases between the germline ends. Germline CDR1 SGHDT, CDR2 YYEEEE. The CDR3 has 16 residues. Supplemented by reference TRBV5-6 and TRBJ1-3, the full variable domain reads DAGVTQSPTHLIKTRGQQVTLRCSPKSGHDTVSWYQQALGQGPQFIFQYYEEEERQRGNFPDRFSGHQFPNYSSELNVNALLLGDSALYLCASRRQRIYSGNTIYFGEGSWLTVV.

This clone has just one count. The J gene is TRBJ1-5, the V gene TRBV28; the D gene is possibly TRBD1 (6 bases). Germline V CDR1 and CDR2: MDHEN, SYDVKM. Trimming removed 3 bases from V and 0 bases from J, with 15 bases in between. This CDR3 spans 17 amino acids. The CDR3 sequence is CASSLRTATFSNQPQHF. CDR3 bases: TGTGCCAGCAGTTTGCGGACAGCAACCTTTAGCAATCAGCCCCAGCATTTT. The full variable domain, with the rest looked up from reference TRBV28 and TRBJ1-5, is DVKVTQSSRYLVKRTGEKVFLECVQDMDHENMFWYRQDPGLGLRLIYFSYDVKMKEKGDIPEGYSVSREKKERFSLILESASTNQTSMYLCASSLRTATFSNQPQHFGDGTRLSIL.

V is TRBV7-6 and J is TRBJ1-3; no firm D call. The germline CDR1 and CDR2 sequences are SGHVS and FNYEAQ. Trimming pared 6 bases from V and 0 bases from J, leaving 12 bases between. This CDR3 spans 15 amino acids. The CDR3 spells CASSRTVDSGNTIYF. The CDR3 DNA is TGTGCCAGCAGTCGGACGGTGGACTCTGGAAACACCATATATTTT.

This clone was recorded once. The CDR3 is CASSPQGAAGNTIYF. The CDR3 DNA reads TGTGCCAGCAGTCCCCAGGGGGCAGCTGGAAACACCATATATTTT. The chain is built from TRBV6-5 and TRBJ1-3; TRBD1 agrees at 8 bases. The CDR3 is 15 amino acids. The J segment lost 2 bases and the V segment lost 5 bases, leaving 5 bases of the junction unmatched. Germline V gene sequence: CDR1 MNHEY, CDR2 SVGAGI.

The rearrangement links TRBV4-3 to TRBJ2-1; 12 nucleotides match TRBD2. J lost 7 bases, V lost 0 bases, and 1 base had no gene match. The germline gives CDR1 LGHNA, CDR2 YSLEER. The CDR3 sequence is 15 residues long. The CDR3 sequence is CASSQETSGSNEQFF. CDR3 nucleotide sequence: TGCGCCAGCAGCCAAGAGACTAGCGGGAGTAATGAGCAGTTCTTC.

This chain joins TRBV2 and TRBJ2-1; 8 nucleotides agree with TRBD2. This CDR3 region has 15 residues. V lost 1 base to trimming and J lost 7 bases; unmatched junction nucleotides: 6. From germline, CDR1 is SNHLY and CDR2 FYNNEI. CDR3 sequence: CASSEDSGTGNEQFF. CDR3 in DNA: TGTGCCAGCAGTGAAGATAGCGGGACGGGAAATGAGCAGTTCTTC.

Notes on this clone: This sample includes further DNA sequences coding for the same CDR3. The chain couples TRBV27 to TRBJ2-5; maybe TRBD2 (5 bases). Trimming took off 5 bases at V and 5 bases at J, with 9 bases between the two ends. The germline CDR1 and CDR2 sequences are MNHEY and SMNVEV (reference sequence). The CDR3 has 12 residues. CDR3: CASSLSGETQYF. The CDR3 DNA follows: TGTGCCAGCAGTCTGTCGGGGGAGACCCAGTACTTC.

V usage is TRBV13 and J usage is TRBJ2-1; possibly TRBD1 for D (6 bases). CDR1 is PRHDT, CDR2 FYEKMQ, per germline (reference sequence). The CDR3 loop spans 16 amino acids. V was clipped by 6 bases and J by 0 bases, with 15 bases between them. The CDR3: CASSLRGPPSYNEQFF. The CDR3, as DNA: TGTGCCAGCAGTCTCAGGGGACCTCCCTCCTACAATGAGCAGTTCTTC.

The chain carries TRBV5-1 and TRBJ1-1; a possible D gene is TRBD1 (5 bases). The CDR3 length is 14 residues. Looked up from germline, CDR1 is SGHRS and CDR2 is YFSETQ. V shed 0 bases and J shed 10 bases, with 16 bases lying between them. In nucleotides, the CDR3 is TGCGCCAGCAGCTTGGCGGGGGGTGACCAGAGAGCTTTCTTT. It translates to CASSLAGGDQRAFF.

Note on this clone: The sample contains more than one DNA sequence encoding this CDR3. The chain is built from TRBV5-1 and TRBJ2-3, with no clear D. Trimming removed 0 bases from V and 0 bases from J, with 8 bases in between. CDR3 size: 15 residues. Germline CDR1 SGHRS, CDR2 YFSETQ. The CDR3 spells CASSLGAASTDTQYF. Written as DNA, the CDR3 is TGCGCCAGCAGCTTGGGGGCCGCTAGCACAGATACGCAGTATTTT.